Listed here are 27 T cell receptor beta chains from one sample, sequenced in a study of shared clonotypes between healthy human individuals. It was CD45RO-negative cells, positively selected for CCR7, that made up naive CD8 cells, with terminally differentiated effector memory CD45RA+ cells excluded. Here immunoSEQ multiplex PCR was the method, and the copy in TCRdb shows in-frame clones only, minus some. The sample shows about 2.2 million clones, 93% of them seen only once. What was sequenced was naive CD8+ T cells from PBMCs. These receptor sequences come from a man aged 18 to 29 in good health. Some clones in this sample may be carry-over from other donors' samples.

The CDR3 protein is CASSASGRLAGNQETQYF. The CDR3, as DNA: TGTGCCAGCAGCGCGTCCGGCCGACTAGCGGGGAACCAAGAGACCCAGTACTTC. The chain couples TRBV9 to TRBJ2-5, with TRBD2 matching 11 bases. J gave up 0 bases and V 3 bases, and 10 bases lay outside the gene matches. The CDR3 has 18 residues. The germline CDR1 and CDR2 sequences are SGDLS and YYNGEE.

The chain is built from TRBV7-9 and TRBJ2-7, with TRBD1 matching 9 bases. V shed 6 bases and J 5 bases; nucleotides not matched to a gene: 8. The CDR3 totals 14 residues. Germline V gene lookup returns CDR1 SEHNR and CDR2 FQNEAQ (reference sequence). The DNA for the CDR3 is TGTGCCAGCAGGTCCGGGACAGGGAGTAACGAGCAGTACTTC. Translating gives CASRSGTGSNEQYF.

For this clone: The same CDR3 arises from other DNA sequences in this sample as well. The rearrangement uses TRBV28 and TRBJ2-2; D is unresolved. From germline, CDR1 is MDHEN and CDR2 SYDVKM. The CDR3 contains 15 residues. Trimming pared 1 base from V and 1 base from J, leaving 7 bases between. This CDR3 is CASSLFVGNTGELFF. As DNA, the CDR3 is TGTGCCAGCAGTTTATTTGTGGGGAACACCGGGGAGCTGTTTTTT. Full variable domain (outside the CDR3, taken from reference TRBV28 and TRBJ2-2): DVKVTQSSRYLVKRTGEKVFLECVQDMDHENMFWYRQDPGLGLRLIYFSYDVKMKEKGDIPEGYSVSREKKERFSLILESASTNQTSMYLCASSLFVGNTGELFFGEGSRLTVL.

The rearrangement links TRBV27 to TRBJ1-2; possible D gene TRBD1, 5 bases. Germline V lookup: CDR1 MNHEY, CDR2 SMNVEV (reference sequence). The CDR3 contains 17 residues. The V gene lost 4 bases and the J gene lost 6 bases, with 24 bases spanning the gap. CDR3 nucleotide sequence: TGTGCCAGCAGTTCCCTCATCAAGCACCGGGGAGGGGATGGCTACACCTTC. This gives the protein CASSSLIKHRGGDGYTF.

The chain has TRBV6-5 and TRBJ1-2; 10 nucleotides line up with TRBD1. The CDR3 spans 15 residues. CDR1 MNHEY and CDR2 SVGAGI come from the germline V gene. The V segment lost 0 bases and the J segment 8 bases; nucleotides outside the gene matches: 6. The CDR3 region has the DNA TGTGCCAGCAGTTACTCGCGGACAGGGGGAGGGGGCTACACCTTC. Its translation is CASSYSRTGGGGYTF.

CDR3 residues: CASSQDLTSGGTYEQYF. The DNA of the CDR3 is TGCGCCAGCAGCCAAGATCTGACTAGCGGGGGAACCTACGAGCAGTACTTC. The rearrangement joins TRBV4-1 to TRBJ2-7, with TRBD2 identical over 12 bases. Germline assignment: CDR1 MGHRA and CDR2 YSYEKL. V was pared by 0 bases and J by 2 bases, with 5 bases of the junction left unmatched. The CDR3 extends over 17 amino acids.

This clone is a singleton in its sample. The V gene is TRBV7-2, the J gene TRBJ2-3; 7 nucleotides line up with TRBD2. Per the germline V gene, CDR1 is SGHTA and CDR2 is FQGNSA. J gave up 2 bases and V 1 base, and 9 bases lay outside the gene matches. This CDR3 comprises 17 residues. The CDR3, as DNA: TGTGCCAGCAGCTTAGTAGCGGGCCTATCAACCACAGATACGCAGTATTTT. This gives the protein CASSLVAGLSTTDTQYF. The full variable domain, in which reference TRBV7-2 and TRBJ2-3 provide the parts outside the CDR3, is GAGVSQSPSNKVTEKGKDVELRCDPISGHTALYWYRQSLGQGLEFLIYFQGNSAPDKSGLPSDRFSAERTGGSVSTLTIQRTQQEDSAVYLCASSLVAGLSTTDTQYFGPGTRLTVL.

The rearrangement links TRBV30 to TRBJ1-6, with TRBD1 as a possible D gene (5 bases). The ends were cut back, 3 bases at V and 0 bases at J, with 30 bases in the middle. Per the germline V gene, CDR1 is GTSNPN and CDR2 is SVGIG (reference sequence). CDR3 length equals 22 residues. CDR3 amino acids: CAWRDRYVTEKKFSSYNSPLHF. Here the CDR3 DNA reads TGTGCCTGGAGGGACCGTTACGTGACAGAAAAAAAGTTCAGCTCCTATAATTCACCCCTCCACTTT.

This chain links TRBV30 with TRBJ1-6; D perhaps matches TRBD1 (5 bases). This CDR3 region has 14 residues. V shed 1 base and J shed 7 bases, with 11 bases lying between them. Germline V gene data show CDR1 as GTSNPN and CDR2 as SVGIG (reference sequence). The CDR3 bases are TGTGCCTGGAGTGGACCAGGGTACAATTCACCCCTCCACTTT. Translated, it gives CAWSGPGYNSPLHF.

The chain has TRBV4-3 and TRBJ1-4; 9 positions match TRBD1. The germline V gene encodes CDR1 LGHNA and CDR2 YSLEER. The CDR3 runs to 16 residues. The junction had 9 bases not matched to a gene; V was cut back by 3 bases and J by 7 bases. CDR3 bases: TGCGCCAGCAGCCAGAATACAGGGGGCTGGGGTGAAAAACTGTTTTTT. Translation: CASSQNTGGWGEKLFF.

The CDR3 sequence: CASSLIGGGNTEAFF. For the CDR3, the DNA is TGCGCCAGCAGCCTCATCGGGGGGGGGAACACTGAAGCTTTCTTT. The genes are TRBV4-1 and TRBJ1-1; D may be TRBD1 (5 bases). Germline-derived CDR1 and CDR2 are MGHRA and YSYEKL. This CDR3 contains 15 residues. The V and J ends lost 4 bases and 1 base respectively, with 13 bases between them.

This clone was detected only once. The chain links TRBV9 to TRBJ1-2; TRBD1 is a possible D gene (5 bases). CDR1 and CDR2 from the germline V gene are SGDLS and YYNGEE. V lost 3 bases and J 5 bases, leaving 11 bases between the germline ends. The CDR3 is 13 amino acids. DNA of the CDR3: TGTGCCAGCAGCGGCTTCGGGACTTATGGCTACACCTTC. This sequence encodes CASSGFGTYGYTF.

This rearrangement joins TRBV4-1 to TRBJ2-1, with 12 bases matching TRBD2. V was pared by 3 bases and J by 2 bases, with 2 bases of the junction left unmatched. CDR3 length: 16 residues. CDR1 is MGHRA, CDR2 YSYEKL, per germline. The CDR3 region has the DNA TGCGCCAGCAGCCACGGACTAGCGGGACCCTACAATGAGCAGTTCTTC. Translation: CASSHGLAGPYNEQFF.

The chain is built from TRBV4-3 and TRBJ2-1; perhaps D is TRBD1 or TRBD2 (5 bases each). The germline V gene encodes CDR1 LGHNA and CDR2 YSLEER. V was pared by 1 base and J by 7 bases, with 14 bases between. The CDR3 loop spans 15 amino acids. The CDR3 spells CASSQVRGARNEQFF. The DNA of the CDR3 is TGCGCCAGCAGCCAAGTAAGAGGGGCCCGGAATGAGCAGTTCTTC.

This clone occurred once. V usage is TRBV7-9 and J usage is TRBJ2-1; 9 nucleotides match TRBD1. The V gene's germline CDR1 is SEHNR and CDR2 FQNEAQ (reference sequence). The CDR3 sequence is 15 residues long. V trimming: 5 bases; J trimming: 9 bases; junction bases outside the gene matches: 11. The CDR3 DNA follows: TGTGCCAGCAGCCCAGCACAGGGGGCTCATATTGAGCAGTTCTTC. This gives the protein CASSPAQGAHIEQFF.

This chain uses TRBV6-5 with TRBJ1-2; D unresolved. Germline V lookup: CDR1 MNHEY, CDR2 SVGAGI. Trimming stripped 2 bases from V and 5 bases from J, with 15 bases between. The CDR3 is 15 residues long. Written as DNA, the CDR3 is TGTGCCAGCAGTTACGGTGGCACGACCAAGTATGGCTACACCTTC. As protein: CASSYGGTTKYGYTF.

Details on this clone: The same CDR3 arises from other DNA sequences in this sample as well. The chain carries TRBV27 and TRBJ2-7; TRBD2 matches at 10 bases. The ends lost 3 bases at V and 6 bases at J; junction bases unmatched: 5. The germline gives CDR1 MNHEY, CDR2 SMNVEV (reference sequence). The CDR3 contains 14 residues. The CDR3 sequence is CASSLSSGRTEQYF. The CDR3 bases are TGTGCCAGCAGTTTGTCTAGCGGGAGAACCGAGCAGTACTTC.

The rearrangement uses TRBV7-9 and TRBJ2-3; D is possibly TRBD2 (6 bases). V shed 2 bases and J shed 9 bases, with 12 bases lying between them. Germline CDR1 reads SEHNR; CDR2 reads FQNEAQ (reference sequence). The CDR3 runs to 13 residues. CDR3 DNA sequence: TGTGCCAGCAGCTTACGGACTATGCCGACGCAGTATTTT. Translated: CASSLRTMPTQYF.

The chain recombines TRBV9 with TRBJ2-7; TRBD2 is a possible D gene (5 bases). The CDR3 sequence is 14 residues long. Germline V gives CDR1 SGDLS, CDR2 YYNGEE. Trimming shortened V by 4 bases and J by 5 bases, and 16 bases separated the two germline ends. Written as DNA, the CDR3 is TGTGCCAGCAGCTTAGGAGGTCAGGCCCACGAGCAGTACTTC. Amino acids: CASSLGGQAHEQYF.

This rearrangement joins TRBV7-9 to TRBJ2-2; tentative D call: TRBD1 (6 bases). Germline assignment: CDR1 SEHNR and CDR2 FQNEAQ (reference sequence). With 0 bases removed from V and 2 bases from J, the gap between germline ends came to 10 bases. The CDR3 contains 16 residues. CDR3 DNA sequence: TGTGCCAGCAGCTTAGCTACAGGGAGTAACACCGGGGAGCTGTTTTTT. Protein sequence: CASSLATGSNTGELFF.

The CDR3 region is CASSLLLSGGTYNEQFF. CDR3 in DNA: TGTGCCAGCAGCCTCCTTCTTAGCGGGGGAACCTACAATGAGCAGTTCTTC. This chain connects TRBV27 to TRBJ2-1, with 9 bases lining up with TRBD2. CDR3 size: 17 residues. Germline values: CDR1 MNHEY, CDR2 SMNVEV (reference sequence). Trimming took 6 bases from V and 2 from J; bases not matched to a gene: 11.

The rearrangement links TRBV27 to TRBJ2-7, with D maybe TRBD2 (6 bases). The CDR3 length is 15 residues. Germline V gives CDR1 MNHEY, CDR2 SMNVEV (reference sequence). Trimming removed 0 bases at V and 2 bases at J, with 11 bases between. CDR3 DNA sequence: TGTGCCAGCAGTTTATCGTGGAGGGATGCCTACGAGCAGTACTTC. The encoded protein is CASSLSWRDAYEQYF.

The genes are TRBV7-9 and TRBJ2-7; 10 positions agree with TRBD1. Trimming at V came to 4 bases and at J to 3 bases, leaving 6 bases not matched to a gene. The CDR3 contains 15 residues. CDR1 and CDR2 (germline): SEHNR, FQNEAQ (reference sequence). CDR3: CASSSWDRGFYEQYF. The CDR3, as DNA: TGTGCCAGCAGCTCCTGGGACAGGGGATTCTACGAGCAGTACTTC. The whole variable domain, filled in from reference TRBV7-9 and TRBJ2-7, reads DTGVSQNPRHKITKRGQNVTFRCDPISEHNRLYWYRQTLGQGPEFLTYFQNEAQLEKSRLLSDRFSAERPKGSFSTLEIQRTEQGDSAMYLCASSSWDRGFYEQYFGPGTRLTVT.

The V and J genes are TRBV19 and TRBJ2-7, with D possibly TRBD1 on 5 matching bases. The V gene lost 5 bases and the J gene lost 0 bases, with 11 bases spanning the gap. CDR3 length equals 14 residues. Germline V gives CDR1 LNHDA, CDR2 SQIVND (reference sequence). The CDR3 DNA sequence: TGTGCCAGTAGTGTGACAGCCTACTCCTACGAGCAGTACTTC. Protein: CASSVTAYSYEQYF.

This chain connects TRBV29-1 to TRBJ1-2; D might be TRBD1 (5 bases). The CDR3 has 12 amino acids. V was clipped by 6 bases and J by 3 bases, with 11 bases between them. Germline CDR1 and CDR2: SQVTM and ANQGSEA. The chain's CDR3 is CSVAGTYYGYTF. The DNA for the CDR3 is TGCAGCGTAGCCGGGACCTACTATGGCTACACCTTC.

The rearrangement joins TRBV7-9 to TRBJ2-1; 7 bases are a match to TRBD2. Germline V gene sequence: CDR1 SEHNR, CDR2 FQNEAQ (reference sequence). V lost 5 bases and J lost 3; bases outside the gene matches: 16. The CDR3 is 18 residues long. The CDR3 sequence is CASSLKNWQRDYYNEQFF. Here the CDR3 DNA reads TGTGCCAGCAGCCTTAAAAATTGGCAGCGGGACTACTACAATGAGCAGTTCTTC.

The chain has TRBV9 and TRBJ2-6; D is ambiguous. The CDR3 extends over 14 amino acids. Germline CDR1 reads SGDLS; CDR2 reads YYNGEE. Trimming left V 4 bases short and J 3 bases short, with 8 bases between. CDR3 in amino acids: CASSPGGGANVLTF. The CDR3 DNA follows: TGTGCCAGCAGCCCCGGTGGTGGGGCCAACGTCCTGACTTTC.